The 8 T cell receptor beta chains presented below share a single source sample, sequenced in a study of cytomegalovirus exposure and HLA in healthy donors. Primers for the PCR totalled 60 Vbeta and 13 Jbeta. Generated by immunoSEQ multiplex PCR, the TCRdb table keeps only in-frame clones and is missing some. The data show 200,000 to 250,000 clones, around 86% seen once. Sequenced input: PBMCs. Every receptor here comes from a woman between 40 and 50 years old in good health and CMV-seronegative.

V is TRBV27 and J is TRBJ1-4, with D maybe TRBD1 (6 bases). V shed 5 bases and J shed 6 bases, with 22 bases lying between them. Germline CDR1 MNHEY, CDR2 SMNVEV (reference sequence). There are 17 residues in the CDR3. The CDR3 sequence: CASSPLPTGGRHEKLFF. Here the CDR3 DNA reads TGTGCCAGCAGTCCGCTCCCGACAGGCGGGCGTCATGAAAAACTGTTTTTT.

V is TRBV7-2 and J is TRBJ2-5; 15 bases fit TRBD2. From germline, CDR1 is SGHTA and CDR2 FQGNSA. The CDR3 sequence is 18 residues long. V dropped 4 bases and J dropped 5; count of bases not matched to a gene: 11. The CDR3 DNA follows: TGTGCCAGCAGCTCTACGAGGACTAGCGGGAGGGCCGTCGAGACCCAGTACTTC. The encoded protein is CASSSTRTSGRAVETQYF.

A single count supports this clone. This chain connects TRBV10-2 to TRBJ2-2; 8 bases agree with TRBD2. Trimming took 6 bases from V and 7 from J; bases not matched to a gene: 4. Germline-derived CDR1 and CDR2 are WSHSY and SAAADI. This CDR3 is built from 13 residues. The CDR3 is CASRAGAFGELFF. CDR3 nucleotide sequence: TGCGCCAGCAGAGCGGGGGCTTTCGGGGAGCTGTTTTTT.

The J gene is TRBJ2-7, the V gene TRBV4-1, with 10 bases that match TRBD2. This CDR3 is 16 amino acids long. Trimming took 1 base from V and 6 from J; bases not matched to a gene: 9. CDR1 and CDR2 (germline): MGHRA, YSYEKL. CDR3 sequence: CASSQGLGAGGSEQYF. CDR3 coding DNA: TGCGCCAGCAGCCAAGGGTTAGGAGCGGGAGGGTCCGAGCAGTACTTC.

This clone was seen more than once but under ten times. This chain uses TRBV5-1 with TRBJ2-3, with 8 bases lining up with TRBD1. The CDR3 is 14 residues long. CDR1 and CDR2 from the germline V gene are SGHRS and YFSETQ. V trimming: 4 bases; J trimming: 4 bases; junction bases outside the gene matches: 5. CDR3 sequence (DNA): TGCGCCAGCAGCATGGGACAGGAGGCAGATACGCAGTATTTT. It translates to CASSMGQEADTQYF.

This clone was seen more than once but under ten times. This chain connects TRBV5-1 to TRBJ1-5; maybe TRBD1 (5 bases). V was cut by 2 bases and J by 2 bases, with 11 bases left in between. This CDR3 is 15 amino acids long. Germline V gives CDR1 SGHRS, CDR2 YFSETQ. The CDR3 DNA reads TGCGCCAGCAGCTTAGAAGGGGTTGGCAATCAGCCCCAGCATTTT. Translated: CASSLEGVGNQPQHF.

This clone was counted between two and nine times. The chain joins TRBV18 to TRBJ2-5, with 10 bases lining up with TRBD2. Germline CDR1 reads KGHSH; CDR2 reads LQKENI. V trimming: 0 bases; J trimming: 6 bases; junction bases outside the gene matches: 10. This CDR3 has 17 amino acids. The DNA for the CDR3 is TGTGCCAGCTCACCACCGGGCGATAGCGGGAGGTCGAAGACCCAGTACTTC. Translation gives CASSPPGDSGRSKTQYF.

This clone was seen a single time. This chain joins TRBV12-5 and TRBJ1-2, with 9 bases aligning to TRBD1. Germline V gene data show CDR1 as LGHNT and CDR2 as FRNRAP. This CDR3 is 20 amino acids long. J was trimmed by 0 bases and V by 3 bases; bases with no gene match: 17. The CDR3 DNA follows: TGTGCTAGTGGTTTATACAACAGGGGGCTTACAAAGGTACCTAACTATGGCTACACCTTC. This encodes CASGLYNRGLTKVPNYGYTF.